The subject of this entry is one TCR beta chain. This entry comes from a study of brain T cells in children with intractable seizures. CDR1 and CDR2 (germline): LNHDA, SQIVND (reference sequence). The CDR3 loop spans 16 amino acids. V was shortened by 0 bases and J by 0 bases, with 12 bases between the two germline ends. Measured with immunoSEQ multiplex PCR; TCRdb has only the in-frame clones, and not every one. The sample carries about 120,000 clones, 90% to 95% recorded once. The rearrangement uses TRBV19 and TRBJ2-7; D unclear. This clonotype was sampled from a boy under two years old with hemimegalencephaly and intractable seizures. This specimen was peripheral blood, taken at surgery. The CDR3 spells CASSIDPTVASYEQYF. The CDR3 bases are TGTGCCAGTAGTATAGATCCCACGGTAGCCTCCTACGAGCAGTACTTC.